Listed below are T cell receptor beta chains from one sample, sequenced in a study of T cells in Graves' hyperthyroidism and ophthalmopathy. TCRdb called the multiplex PCR reads again in MiXCR, with one record for every CDR3 protein. The table includes some 600,000 distinct CDR3 sequences, roughly 14% detected once. The specimen was blood. Receptors were obtained from a woman younger than 45 with Graves' hyperthyroidism that later progressed to Graves' ophthalmopathy. The CDR3 runs from the conserved cysteine through the conserved F or W.

J | V | CDR3
TRBJ2-2 | TRBV20-1 | CSANFQTVGRDNSGELFF
TRBJ1-1 | TRBV3-1 | CASSQGNTEAFF
TRBJ2-2 | TRBV7-3 | CASSLRSSYGELFF
TRBJ1-1 | TRBV3-1 | CASGSQGITEAFF
TRBJ2-7 | TRBV11-2 | CASSLEGRLGQYF
TRBJ2-5 | TRBV6-2/TRBV6-3 | CASRPTELAREYF
TRBJ1-1 | TRBV6-6 | CASSYSARPEAFF
TRBJ1-2 | TRBV7-2 | CASSRTTGSYGYTF
TRBJ2-1 | TRBV6-2/TRBV6-3 | CASSREGTVRPNEQFF
TRBJ1-1 | TRBV5-1 | CASSLQLQGAAEAFF
TRBJ1-1 | TRBV9 | CASSVALGAMNTEAFF
TRBJ2-1 | TRBV2 | CASRETVAGYNYNEQFF
TRBJ2-2 | TRBV11-2 | CASALATGGLFF
TRBJ2-7 | TRBV28 | CASSLAGGRAYEQYF
TRBJ2-7 | TRBV11-2 | CASRRGDPYYEQYF
TRBJ2-3 | TRBV30 | CASPLTMTSTDTQYF
TRBJ1-2 | TRBV7-2 | CASSDPRANYGYAF
TRBJ2-5 | TRBV29-1 | CSVEGLDYETQYF
TRBJ2-1 | TRBV20-1 | CIASLRRRLATSDPSQSSYNEQFF
TRBJ2-3 | TRBV3-1 | CASSQDLTAGELDTQYF
TRBJ2-6 | TRBV4-2 | CASSRSTGTGANVLTF
TRBJ2-3 | TRBV7-3 | CASSLTQIATDTQYF
TRBJ1-2 | TRBV5-4 | CASSLVADYGYTF
TRBJ2-4 | TRBV12-3/TRBV12-4 | CASSLGQVLAKNIQYF
TRBJ1-4 | TRBV5-4 | CASSLSIQGGEKLFF
TRBJ2-7 | TRBV7-2 | CASSLGASGNSYEQYF
TRBJ1-2 | TRBV28 | CASGDKNSYGYTF
TRBJ2-5 | TRBV6-1 | CASRPLMAGETQYF
TRBJ2-5 | TRBV7-9 | CASSKLRREGGYQETQYF
TRBJ2-7 | TRBV2 | CATQGPLSYEQYF
TRBJ2-5 | TRBV28 | CASSLIAGEETQYF
TRBJ1-5 | TRBV3-1 | CASSQADVNQPQHF
TRBJ1-2 | TRBV12-3/TRBV12-4 | CASSPDSPKSYGYTF
TRBJ2-5 | TRBV2 | CASSAGLAGGPKKTQYF
TRBJ2-5 | TRBV28 | CASSLAGVEETQYF
TRBJ2-5 | TRBV27 | CASSFGRGTQYF
TRBJ2-5 | TRBV28 | CASSLVDFLRETQYF
TRBJ1-6 | TRBV13 | CASSLDRDSPLHF
TRBJ2-7 | TRBV7-8 | CASSLASGSINEQYF
TRBJ1-6 | TRBV12-3/TRBV12-4 | CASSLDVGTVFHSPLHF
TRBJ2-2 | TRBV2 | CASTGLALNTGELFF
TRBJ2-1 | TRBV12-3/TRBV12-4 | CASSSTSGKGNEQFF
TRBJ2-7 | TRBV11-2 | CASSLVRAKTSGTSGPTYEQYF
TRBJ1-1 | TRBV20-1 | CSEDRGQGTEAFF
TRBJ1-4 | TRBV7-2 | CASSSDRATNEKLFF
TRBJ2-3 | TRBV6-1 | CASSERGGPDTQYF
TRBJ2-1 | TRBV12-3/TRBV12-4 | CASILTSGFYNEQFF
TRBJ1-2 | TRBV12-3/TRBV12-4 | CASLDRRWKRTKGAQGYTF
TRBJ1-6 | TRBV5-1 | CASSFLFGGDNSPLHF
TRBJ2-7 | TRBV30 | CAWSAGGRNSYEQYF
TRBJ2-1 | TRBV19 | CASSQQGYSYNEQFF
TRBJ2-1 | TRBV6-5 | CASSSLAGVENEQFF
TRBJ2-3 | TRBV6-1 | CASTDRVTDTQYF
TRBJ2-7 | TRBV7-2 | CASSLPPGEAGGTSYEQYF
TRBJ2-2 | TRBV27 | CASSPQVYRTGELFF
TRBJ1-6 | TRBV5-4 | CASSLRTGLGSPLHF
TRBJ1-1 | TRBV15 | CVTSREDRSNTEAFF